These 26 T cell receptor beta chains share one sample of origin, sequenced in a study of shared clonotypes between healthy human individuals. Sequenced by immunoSEQ multiplex PCR; TCRdb stores in-frame clones only, minus some. The top ten hold roughly 12% of the sample, which has 450,000 to 600,000 clones, around 80% seen once. Sequencing was carried out using PBMCs. Receptors were obtained from a middle-aged woman in good health. Some clones in this sample may be carry-over from other donors' samples.

On this clone: The CDR3 does not close with the conserved phenylalanine or tryptophan, likely indicating a read error. The rearrangement uses TRBV28 and TRBJ2-7; D remains unclear. Germline V gene lookup returns CDR1 MDHEN and CDR2 SYDVKM. V dropped 3 bases and J dropped 8 bases, with 17 bases sitting between them. This CDR3 has 14 residues. The DNA for the CDR3 is TGTGCCAGCAGTTTCCGGTTGGAAGAGTCGAAGCAGTACTAC. Its protein product is CASSFRLEESKQYY.

The rearrangement joins TRBV6-1 to TRBJ2-7, with TRBD1 identical over 12 bases. The germline CDR1 and CDR2 sequences are MNHNS and SASEGT. Trimming took 2 bases from V and 6 from J; bases not matched to a gene: 2. The CDR3 is made up of 14 amino acids. DNA for the CDR3: TGTGCCAGCAGTGAATGGGGACAGGGGGCCGAGCAGTACTTC. Encoded protein: CASSEWGQGAEQYF.

The chain joins TRBV28 to TRBJ2-2; possible D gene TRBD2, 5 bases. The V end lost 11 bases, the J end lost 4 bases, and 14 bases lay between the germline ends. Germline values: CDR1 MDHEN, CDR2 SYDVKM. The CDR3 contains 13 residues. The CDR3 region is CAGLDGGTGELFF. The DNA for the CDR3 is TGTGCCGGCTTAGACGGAGGCACCGGGGAGCTGTTTTTT.

The chain uses TRBV6-9 and TRBJ2-3, with 12 bases fitting TRBD2. The CDR3 sequence is 17 residues long. Losses at the gene ends were 4 bases for V and 7 bases for J; bases not matched to a gene: 12. Germline lookup yields CDR1 MNHGY and CDR2 SVAAGI. The CDR3 here is CASSSLTSGSPAHTQYF. DNA of the CDR3: TGTGCCAGCAGTTCCCTGACTAGCGGGAGTCCCGCGCATACGCAGTATTTT.

The chain uses TRBV6-1 and TRBJ2-7; no clear D gene. With 6 bases removed from V and 0 bases from J, the gap between germline ends came to 6 bases. This CDR3 has 12 residues. CDR1 and CDR2 (germline): MNHNS, SASEGT. This CDR3 reads CASRGYSYEQYF. CDR3 bases: TGTGCCAGCAGGGGATACTCCTACGAGCAGTACTTC.

V usage is TRBV5-4 and J usage is TRBJ2-1; D may be TRBD1 (6 bases). Germline CDR1 is SGHNT and CDR2 is YYREEE (reference sequence). Deletions cut 4 bases from V and 3 bases from J, with 20 bases between. The CDR3 has 17 residues. CDR3 sequence reads: CASSVGGDRTHYNEQFF. Written as DNA, the CDR3 is TGTGCCAGCAGCGTTGGGGGCGACAGGACCCACTACAATGAGCAGTTCTTC.

The chain links TRBV28 to TRBJ1-2; possibly TRBD1 for D (5 bases). The V and J ends lost 2 bases and 5 bases respectively, with 9 bases between them. This CDR3 has 13 residues. In germline, CDR1 is MDHEN, CDR2 SYDVKM. The DNA for the CDR3 is TGTGCCAGCAGTTTAAGACAGCCTTATGGCTACACCTTC. It encodes CASSLRQPYGYTF.

This clone was picked up many times. The chain joins TRBV19 to TRBJ1-4; D gene ambiguous. Trimming removed 1 base from V and 8 bases from J, with 2 bases in between. CDR1 and CDR2 from the germline V gene are LNHDA and SQIVND (reference sequence). This CDR3 has 11 residues. CDR3 in amino acids: CASSIGEKLFF. As DNA, the CDR3 is TGTGCCAGTAGTATAGGCGAAAAACTGTTTTTT. The whole variable domain, remainder taken from reference TRBV19 and TRBJ1-4, is DGGITQSPKYLFRKEGQNVTLSCEQNLNHDAMYWYRQDPGQGLRLIYYSQIVNDFQKGDIAEGYSVSREKKESFPLTVTSAQKNPTAFYLCASSIGEKLFFGSGTQLSVL.

V gene TRBV9 combines with J gene TRBJ2-3, with 8 bases lining up with TRBD1. Trimming cost V 0 bases and J 4 bases; bases outside gene matches: 7. The germline V gene has CDR1 SGDLS and CDR2 YYNGEE. This CDR3 contains 16 residues. The CDR3 nucleotides are TGTGCCAGCAGCGTAGCTCCGCAGGGGGCGGCAGATACGCAGTATTTT. It specifies CASSVAPQGAADTQYF.

The V call is TRBV28, the J call TRBJ2-7, with D perhaps given as TRBD1 or TRBD2 (5 bases each). The CDR3 extends over 14 amino acids. The V gene lost 5 bases and the J gene lost 0 bases, with 11 bases spanning the gap. Looked up from germline, CDR1 is MDHEN and CDR2 is SYDVKM. This CDR3 is CASSRDRASYEQYF. The CDR3 DNA is TGTGCCAGCAGTCGGGACCGCGCCTCCTACGAGCAGTACTTC.

The rearrangement links TRBV5-6 to TRBJ2-7, with 8 nucleotides matching TRBD2. The germline V gene encodes CDR1 SGHDT and CDR2 YYEEEE. This CDR3 contains 15 residues. The V gene end was trimmed by 6 bases and the J gene end by 0 bases; junction bases not matched to a gene: 8. This chain's CDR3 is CASNQLAVNSYEQYF. The CDR3 region has the DNA TGTGCCAGCAACCAACTAGCGGTAAACTCCTACGAGCAGTACTTC.

The genes are TRBV7-2 and TRBJ2-1, with 8 positions matching TRBD1. The CDR3 extends over 15 amino acids. Germline V CDR1 and CDR2: SGHTA, FQGNSA. Unmatched junction bases numbered 5, after V lost 5 bases and J lost 2 bases. The CDR3: CASSLGQGAYNEQFF. Written as DNA, the CDR3 is TGTGCCAGCAGCCTCGGACAGGGCGCCTACAATGAGCAGTTCTTC.

This clone occurred many times. V and J are TRBV18 and TRBJ1-5, with D tentatively TRBD1 (5 bases). The CDR3 length is 16 residues. V gave up 4 bases and J gave up 1 base, with 14 bases separating them. Germline V gives CDR1 KGHSH, CDR2 LQKENI. The CDR3 DNA sequence: TGTGCCAGCTCACGCGGAAGGGGCACGAGCAATCAGCCCCAGCATTTT. Translated: CASSRGRGTSNQPQHF.

The chain combines TRBV5-5 with TRBJ1-3; maybe TRBD1 (6 bases). The CDR3 spans 16 residues. The germline V gene has CDR1 SGHKS and CDR2 YYEKEE (reference sequence). The V end was cut by 3 bases, the J end by 0 bases, with 13 bases between. CDR3 protein: CASSWGTRASGNTIYF. The CDR3 bases are TGTGCCAGCAGCTGGGGGACAAGGGCCTCTGGAAACACCATATATTTT.

Of note for this clone: Within the sample, other DNA sequences also encode this same CDR3. This chain links TRBV4-1 with TRBJ2-1; 8 bases line up with TRBD1. J lost 0 bases, V lost 5 bases, and 3 bases had no gene match. Germline V gene lookup returns CDR1 MGHRA and CDR2 YSYEKL. CDR3 length: 15 residues. The CDR3 DNA reads TGCGCCAGCAGCAGACAGGGGAGCTCCTACAATGAGCAGTTCTTC. It encodes CASSRQGSSYNEQFF.

The chain employs TRBV4-3 and TRBJ1-2, with D unresolved. The V and J ends lost 0 bases and 8 bases respectively, with 16 bases between them. Germline-derived CDR1 and CDR2 are LGHNA and YSLEER. The CDR3 sequence is 15 residues long. The CDR3 protein is CASSQERSTPRGYTF. CDR3 DNA sequence: TGCGCCAGCAGCCAAGAAAGGTCGACTCCAAGGGGCTACACCTTC.

The chain links TRBV19 to TRBJ1-1; 7 nucleotides line up with TRBD1. V was pared by 6 bases and J by 4 bases, with 8 bases of the junction left unmatched. The length of the CDR3 is 14 residues. Germline V gene data show CDR1 as LNHDA and CDR2 as SQIVND (reference sequence). This CDR3 reads CASSVQGRGTEAFF. The CDR3 bases are TGTGCCAGTAGCGTACAGGGGAGAGGCACTGAAGCTTTCTTT. Drawing the rest from reference TRBV19 and TRBJ1-1, the complete variable domain is DGGITQSPKYLFRKEGQNVTLSCEQNLNHDAMYWYRQDPGQGLRLIYYSQIVNDFQKGDIAEGYSVSREKKESFPLTVTSAQKNPTAFYLCASSVQGRGTEAFFGQGTRLTVV.

The chain combines TRBV14 with TRBJ2-1; 10 positions agree with TRBD2. Per the germline V gene, CDR1 is SGHDN and CDR2 is FVKESK. CDR3 size: 15 residues. The trim removed 8 bases at V and 9 bases at J, leaving 13 bases unmatched. The CDR3 loop is CASSAGPSGRLEQFF. The CDR3 region has the DNA TGTGCCAGCTCAGCCGGTCCTAGCGGGAGACTTGAGCAGTTCTTC.

The chain employs TRBV2 and TRBJ2-7; TRBD2 matches at 7 bases. The length of the CDR3 is 15 residues. The germline gives CDR1 SNHLY, CDR2 FYNNEI. J gave up 4 bases and V 3 bases, and 9 bases lay outside the gene matches. CDR3 nucleotides: TGTGCCAGCAGTGAGGGCGGGAGTACCCTATACGAGCAGTACTTC. Protein: CASSEGGSTLYEQYF.

The V and J genes are TRBV9 and TRBJ2-3; D gene ambiguous. In germline, CDR1 is SGDLS, CDR2 YYNGEE. The CDR3 spans 16 residues. Trimming stripped 0 bases from V and 0 bases from J, with 11 bases between. This CDR3 reads CASSVGGDPSTDTQYF. CDR3 nucleotides: TGTGCCAGCAGCGTAGGTGGAGATCCCAGCACAGATACGCAGTATTTT.

The chain is built from TRBV2 and TRBJ2-6; D is ambiguous. CDR1 and CDR2 (germline): SNHLY, FYNNEI. This CDR3 has 15 amino acids. V was trimmed by 7 bases and J by 1 base, leaving 11 bases between them. DNA of the CDR3: TGTGCCAGCAAAACAGATCGGTCTGGGGCCAACGTCCTGACTTTC. Its translation: CASKTDRSGANVLTF.

The sample holds one count of this clone. J is TRBJ1-2 and V is TRBV30, with D unclear. The V and J ends lost 0 bases and 2 bases respectively, with 10 bases between them. The CDR3 totals 14 residues. CDR1 is GTSNPN and CDR2 is SVGIG in the germline V gene (reference sequence). The CDR3 loop is CAWSVLELNYGYTF. Here the CDR3 DNA reads TGTGCCTGGAGTGTACTTGAACTGAACTATGGCTACACCTTC. Together with reference TRBV30 and TRBJ1-2, the CDR3 gives the full variable domain: SQTIHQWPATLVQPVGSPLSLECTVEGTSNPNLYWYRQAAGRGLQLLFYSVGIGQISSEVPQNLSASRPQDRQFILSSKKLLLSDSGFYLCAWSVLELNYGYTFGSGTRLTVV.

This chain uses TRBV18 with TRBJ1-3; the match to TRBD1 covers 9 bases. V lost 3 bases to trimming and J lost 0 bases; unmatched junction nucleotides: 3. The CDR3 loop spans 16 amino acids. The germline V gene has CDR1 KGHSH and CDR2 LQKENI. In nucleotides, the CDR3 is TGTGCCAGCTCACCCGCGGGACAGGGCTCTGGAAACACCATATATTTT. It specifies CASSPAGQGSGNTIYF.

The chain links TRBV7-9 to TRBJ1-1, with D perhaps matching TRBD1 (5 bases). Trimming took off 5 bases at V and 1 base at J, with 23 bases between the two ends. CDR3 length: 18 residues. Per the germline V gene, CDR1 is SEHNR and CDR2 is FQNEAQ (reference sequence). CDR3 in amino acids: CASSPQAGGPIRNTEAFF. The CDR3 DNA follows: TGTGCCAGCAGCCCTCAAGCCGGGGGACCTATACGGAACACTGAAGCTTTCTTT.

The gene calls are TRBV14 and TRBJ2-3, with 12 bases aligning to TRBD2. Germline CDR1 is SGHDN and CDR2 is FVKESK. The CDR3 consists of 15 residues. V trimming: 3 bases; J trimming: 4 bases; junction bases outside the gene matches: 2. CDR3 sequence reads: CASSHLAGGPDTQYF. The CDR3 bases are TGTGCCAGCAGCCACCTAGCGGGAGGGCCAGATACGCAGTATTTT.

The J gene is TRBJ2-7, the V gene TRBV10-3, with unresolved D. The CDR3 loop spans 13 amino acids. Germline V lookup: CDR1 ENHRY, CDR2 SYGVKD. V was cut by 4 bases and J by 2 bases, with 9 bases left in between. CDR3 in DNA: TGTGCCATCAGTGGTGGTTCGACCTACGAGCAGTACTTC. Residues: CAISGGSTYEQYF.